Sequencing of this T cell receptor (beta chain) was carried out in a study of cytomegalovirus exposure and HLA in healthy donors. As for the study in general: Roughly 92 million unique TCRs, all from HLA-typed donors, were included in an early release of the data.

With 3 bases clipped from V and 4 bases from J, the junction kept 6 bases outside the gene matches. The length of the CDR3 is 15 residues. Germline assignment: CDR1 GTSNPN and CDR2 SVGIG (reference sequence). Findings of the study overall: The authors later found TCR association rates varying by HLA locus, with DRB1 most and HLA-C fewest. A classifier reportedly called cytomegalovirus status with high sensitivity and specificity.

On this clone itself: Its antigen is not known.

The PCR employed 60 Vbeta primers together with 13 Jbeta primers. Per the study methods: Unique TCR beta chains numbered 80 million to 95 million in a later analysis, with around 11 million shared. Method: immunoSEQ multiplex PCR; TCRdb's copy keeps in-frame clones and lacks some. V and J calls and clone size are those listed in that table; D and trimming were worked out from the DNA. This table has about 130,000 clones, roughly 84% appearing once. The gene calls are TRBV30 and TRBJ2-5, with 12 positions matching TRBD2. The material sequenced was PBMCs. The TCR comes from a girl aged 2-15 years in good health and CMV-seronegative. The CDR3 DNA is TGTGCCTGGAGCCTAACGACTAGCGGGGGAGAGACCCAGTACTTC. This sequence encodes CAWSLTTSGGETQYF.